This T cell receptor (beta chain) was profiled in a study of regulatory T cells in long-lasting Graves disease (dated by TCRdb to the early 2020s). Looking at the study overall: Persistent Graves' disease was defined as persistently positive TSH receptor autoantibodies together with antithyroid drug treatment for over 5 years. Persistent Graves' disease patients were compared with newly diagnosed Graves' disease patients by peripheral blood TCR sequencing and RNA sequencing. The study was conducted in China and was registered as a clinical trial. A total of about 33 samples underwent TCR sequencing: some 13 from persistent and about 20 from newly diagnosed Graves' disease patients. Antithyroid drugs had been taken for 8.5 to 13 years on average by persistent Graves' disease patients in the clinical cohort. What the study reported, not specific to this receptor: The authors acknowledged the small sample size as a limitation that may reduce accuracy. Persistent disease showed preferential use of TRBV28, TRBJ1-2 and TRBJ2-5, whereas newly diagnosed disease favored TRBV20-1 and TRBJ2-1. A larger number of public clonotypes was shared among persistent patients (about 2,700) than among newly diagnosed patients (around 870). The study examined only peripheral blood because the primary lesion, thyroid tissue, could not be accessed. Sequencing and analysis were restricted to the TCR beta chain. Lower TCR Shannon entropy and fewer highly expanded clones were observed in persistent Graves' disease patients than in newly diagnosed patients, which suggested clonal expansion.

Taken with the paper, the label for time point translates to: persistent/refractory GD, antithyroid drugs over 5 years with positive TRAb. For both TCR sequencing and RNA sequencing, RNA was extracted from PBMCs in TRIzol. The diagnosis of Graves' disease was made according to American Thyroid Association guidelines. Patients were recruited from an endocrinology department in Xi'an, China. Each patient gave approximately 8.8 milliliters of peripheral blood, collected in an EDTA anticoagulant tube. Ficoll Paque Plus density gradient separation was used to isolate PBMCs, and no further T cell sorting was performed. An Agilent 2100 Bioanalyzer and agarose gel were used to assess RNA quality, and a NanoDrop 2000 was used to measure RNA concentration. Note on this clonotype: Its antigen is not yet known. The sample holds no much larger clone one base away, and base qualities are not on file.

The CDR3 sequence holds 15 residues, the cysteine and phenylalanine included. Just CDR3 DNA is preserved here, 45 bases in frame from base 1. CDR1 MDHEN and CDR2 SYDVKM were looked up in the germline V gene. Ends trimmed: V by 4 bases, J by 5 bases; bases unmatched to a gene: 6. The protocol used for the library was multiplex PCR. The instrument was an Illumina HiSeq 4000. To build TCR beta libraries, CDR3 regions were amplified by Arm-PCR using iRepertoire HTBI primers. PCR products were gel purified before sequencing. In the source study's methods: Across samples, 62 TRBV and roughly 15 TRBJ segments were identified and used for gene usage analysis of CDR3 amino acid clonotypes. Filtered high-quality paired reads were merged into contigs using COPE and FqMerger. Contigs were aligned with BLAST to IMGT TRBV, TRBD and TRBJ reference genes, and CDR3 was defined per IMGT. Clonotypes above 0.1% frequency were classified as highly expanded clones. Repertoire diversity was measured by Shannon entropy, and V-J evenness by the Gini coefficient. A clonotype was considered public if more than one individual shared it. TCRdb took the public reads, trimmed them with fastp at Q25, ran MiXCR for clone calling and kept in-frame beta chains. Rows are combined by CDR3 protein, so each entry shows the most common genes and DNA. These V and J calls derive from TCRdb rather than the authors' analysis. The sample table holds approximately 470,000 distinct CDR3 sequences, of which under 25% were seen once. The ten most abundant clones make up 7.8% of the sample.

The sequence came from a female donor with Graves disease. The specimen comprised peripheral blood mononuclear cells (PBMCs), sampled when the disease was refractory, from a patient treated with antithyroid drugs. Recombination connected TRBV28 to TRBJ1-5; TRBD1 lines up with 9 middle nucleotides. The CDR3 protein sequence reads: CASSSSGTGYQPQHF. The nucleotide sequence reads as follows: TGTGCCAGCAGTTCTTCCGGGACAGGGTATCAGCCCCAGCATTTT.